The source of this T cell receptor beta chain is a study of glioma-infiltrating T cells. Study findings and constraints: Above-expected tissue-blood divergence occurred in all gliomas, most in low-grade ones.

This clonotype was counted at least ten times. Antigen unknown. Using RNA template, CDR3s of TCR alpha and beta were amplified with iRepertoire arm-PCR. One-step reverse transcription and amplification started from approximately 100-400 ng of tissue mRNA or PBMC total RNA. TCRdb reanalysed the multiplex PCR reads using MiXCR and keeps one entry per CDR3 protein. The sample contains 160,000 or so distinct CDR3 sequences, about 46% of which appear only once. Trimming stripped 7 bases from V and 1 base from J, with 11 bases between. Germline CDR1 and CDR2: DFQATT and SNEGSKA (reference sequence). This CDR3 contains 13 residues.

The clonotype comes from a human donor with low-grade glioma or glioblastoma, undergoing nonglioma brain surgery, or in good health (not recorded which). The source material was glioma tissue, nonneoplastic brain tissue, or PBMCs (not recorded which). This chain links TRBV20-1 with TRBJ2-1; D is uncertain. CDR3 residues: CSVLSTSYNEQFF. DNA of the CDR3: TGCAGTGTGCTCTCGACTTCCTACAATGAGCAGTTCTTC.